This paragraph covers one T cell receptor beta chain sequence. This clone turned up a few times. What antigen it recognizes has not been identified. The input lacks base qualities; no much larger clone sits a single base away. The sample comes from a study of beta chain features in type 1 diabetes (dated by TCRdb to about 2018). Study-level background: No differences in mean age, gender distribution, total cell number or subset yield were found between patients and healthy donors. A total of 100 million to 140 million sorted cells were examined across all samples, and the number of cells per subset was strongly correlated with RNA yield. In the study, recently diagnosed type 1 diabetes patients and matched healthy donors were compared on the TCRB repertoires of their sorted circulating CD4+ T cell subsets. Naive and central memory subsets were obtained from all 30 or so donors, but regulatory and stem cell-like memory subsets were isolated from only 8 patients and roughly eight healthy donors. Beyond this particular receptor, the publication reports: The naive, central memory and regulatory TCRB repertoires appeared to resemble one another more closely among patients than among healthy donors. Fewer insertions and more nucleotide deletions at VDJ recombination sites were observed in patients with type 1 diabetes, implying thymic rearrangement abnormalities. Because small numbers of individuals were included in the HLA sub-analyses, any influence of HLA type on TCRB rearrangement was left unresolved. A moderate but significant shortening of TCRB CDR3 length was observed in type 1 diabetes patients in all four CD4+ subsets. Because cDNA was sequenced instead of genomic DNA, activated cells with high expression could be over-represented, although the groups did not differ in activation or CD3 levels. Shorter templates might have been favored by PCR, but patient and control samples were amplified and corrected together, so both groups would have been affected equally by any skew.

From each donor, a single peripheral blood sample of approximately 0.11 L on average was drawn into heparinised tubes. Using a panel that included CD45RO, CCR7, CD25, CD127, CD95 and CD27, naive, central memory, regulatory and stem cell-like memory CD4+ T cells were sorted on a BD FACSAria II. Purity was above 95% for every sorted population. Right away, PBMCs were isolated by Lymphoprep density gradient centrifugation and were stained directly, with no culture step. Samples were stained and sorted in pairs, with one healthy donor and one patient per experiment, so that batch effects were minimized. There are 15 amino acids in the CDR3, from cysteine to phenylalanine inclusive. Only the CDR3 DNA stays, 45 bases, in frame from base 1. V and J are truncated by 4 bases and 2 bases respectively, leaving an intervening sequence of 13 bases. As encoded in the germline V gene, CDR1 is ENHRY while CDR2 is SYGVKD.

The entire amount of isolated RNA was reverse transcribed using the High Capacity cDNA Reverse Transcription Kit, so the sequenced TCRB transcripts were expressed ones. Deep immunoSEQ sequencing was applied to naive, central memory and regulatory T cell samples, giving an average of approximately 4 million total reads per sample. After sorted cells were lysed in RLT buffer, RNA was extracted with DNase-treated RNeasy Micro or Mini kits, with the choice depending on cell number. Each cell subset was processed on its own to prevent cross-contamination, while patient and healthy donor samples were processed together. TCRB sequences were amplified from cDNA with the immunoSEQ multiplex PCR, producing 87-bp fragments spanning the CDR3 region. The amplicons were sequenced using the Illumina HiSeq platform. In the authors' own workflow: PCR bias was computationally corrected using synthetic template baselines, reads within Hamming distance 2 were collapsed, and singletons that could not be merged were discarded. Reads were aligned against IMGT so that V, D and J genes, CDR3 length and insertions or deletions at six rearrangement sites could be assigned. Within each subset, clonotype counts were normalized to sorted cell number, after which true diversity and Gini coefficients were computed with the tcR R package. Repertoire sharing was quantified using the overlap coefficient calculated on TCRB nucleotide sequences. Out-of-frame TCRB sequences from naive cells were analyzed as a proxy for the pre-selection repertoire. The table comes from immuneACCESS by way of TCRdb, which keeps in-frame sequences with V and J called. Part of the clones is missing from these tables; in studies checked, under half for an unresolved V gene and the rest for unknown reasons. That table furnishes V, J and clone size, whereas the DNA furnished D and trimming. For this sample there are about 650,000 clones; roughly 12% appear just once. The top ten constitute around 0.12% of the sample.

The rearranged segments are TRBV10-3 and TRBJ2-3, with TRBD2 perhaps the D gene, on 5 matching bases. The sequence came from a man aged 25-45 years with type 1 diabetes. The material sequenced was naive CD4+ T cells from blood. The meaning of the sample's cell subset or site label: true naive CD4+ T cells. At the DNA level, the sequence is TGTGCCATCAGTGTGCGGGCCACGCTCACAGATACGCAGTATTTT. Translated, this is CAISVRATLTDTQYF.